What follows are 2 T cell receptor beta chains derived from one specimen sequenced in a study of blood T cell repertoires in COVID-19. TCRdb's copy holds only in-frame clones and misses some; the assay was immunoSEQ multiplex PCR. Of about 220,000 clones listed, 83% are singletons. Sequences were obtained from PBMCs or T cells enriched from blood (not recorded which). Every receptor here comes from a woman aged 40 to 50 who had been exposed to COVID-19.

The chain uses TRBV27 and TRBJ1-2, with 7 bases aligning to TRBD1. The CDR3 runs 15 residues. Germline V gene lookup returns CDR1 MNHEY and CDR2 SMNVEV (reference sequence). The J segment lost 3 bases and the V segment lost 5 bases, leaving 9 bases of the junction unmatched. For the CDR3, the DNA is TGTGCCAGCAGTGCCGCCGGGACAGTCCACTATGGCTACACCTTC. This encodes CASSAAGTVHYGYTF.

The chain recombines TRBV6-5 with TRBJ1-5; the match to TRBD1 covers 9 bases. The J segment lost 4 bases and the V segment lost 4 bases, leaving 8 bases of the junction unmatched. Per germline, CDR1 MNHEY and CDR2 SVGAGI. The CDR3 spans 16 residues. CDR3 in amino acids: CASSFTGGGSNQPQHF. The CDR3 DNA reads as TGTGCCAGCAGTTTCACAGGGGGCGGCTCTAATCAGCCCCAGCATTTT.